Each of the 2 T cell receptor beta chains below was sequenced from the same sample in a study of tumor-infiltrating lymphocytes in primary liver carcinoma. TCR beta cDNA was prepared out of roughly 520 ng total RNA by means of a constant-region primer. Amplification in three nested multiplex PCR rounds with slightly modified ARM-PCR gave rise to TCR beta libraries. The first two PCR rounds used TRBV1-TRBV30 forward primers with a C-beta reverse primer, 10 cycles each. In TCRdb, the multiplex PCR reads were re-called with MiXCR into one record per CDR3 protein. The repertoire holds about 190,000 distinct CDR3 sequences, with about 85% as singletons. Bulk tissue was left unsorted, and RNA and DNA were co-extracted from 20-30 mg of it. The sample comprised tumor tissue from primary liver carcinoma. These receptors were collected from a man aged 35 to 55 with primary liver carcinoma and hepatitis B virus infection.

This clonotype occurred once. A junction end diverges from the germline sequence, so it may reflect a read error. The chain employs TRBV4-3 and TRBJ2-1, with 10 bases that match TRBD1. This CDR3 is built from 16 residues. CDR1 and CDR2 from the germline V gene are LGHNA and YSLEER. This CDR3 is CGNSHAGGQGNNERFF. The CDR3 DNA is TGTGGCAACAGCCACGCCGGGGGACAGGGGAACAATGAGCGGTTCTTC.

This clonotype has only one observation. The junction differs from germline at one of its ends, possibly a read error. The CDR3 sequence: CASSLGNSLDKLFF. DNA of the CDR3: TGCGCCAGCAGCTTAGGAAACAGCCTTGATAAACTGTTTTTT. The gene calls are TRBV11-2 and TRBJ1-4; D is unclear. The germline V gene encodes CDR1 SGHAT and CDR2 FQNNGV. There are 14 residues in the CDR3. The full variable domain, rest sourced from reference TRBV11-2 and TRBJ1-4, is EAGVAQSPRYKIIEKRQSVAFWCNPISGHATLYWYQQILGQGPKLLIQFQNNGVVDDSQLPKDRFSAERLKGVDSTLKIQPAKLEDSAVYLCASSLGNSLDKLFFGSGTQLSVL.